These T cell receptor beta chains were read from a single sample in a study of blood T cells in healthy people across ages. TCRdb recomputed calls from the 5' RACE reads with MiXCR, one row per CDR3 protein. The data contain fewer than 1,000,000 distinct CDR3 sequences, around 50% of them singletons. Sequencing used blood. These receptors were taken from a man older than 75 in good health. Each CDR3 is given with its conserved first and last residue. D genes are given only for firm matches. Some rows have no size entry. The others give once, few or many, or a class for an expanded clone.

D gene	clone size	V gene	J gene	CDR3 DNA	CDR3 protein
TRBD2	-	TRBV7-3	TRBJ2-5	TGTGCCAGCAGCTTACGCCGAACTAGCGGGGCACAAGAGACCCAGTACTTC	CASSLRRTSGAQETQYF
-	-	TRBV7-6	TRBJ2-4	TGTGCCAGCAGCTTATTGCCAGACGGGGTTGGAGAGCAGTACTTC	CASSLLPDGVGEQYF
-	-	TRBV4-1	TRBJ2-4	TGCGCCAGCAGCCAAGATAGGGTTGGATCTGGTAAAAACATTCAGTACTTC	CASSQDRVGSGKNIQYF
-	-	TRBV20-1	TRBJ2-3	TGCAGTGTTGTGAAAACGGAGAATACGCAGTATTTT	CSVVKTENTQYF
TRBD1	few	TRBV11-2	TRBJ1-5	TGTGCCAGCAGCTGGGACAGGGGGCAAGGGCAGCCCCAGCATTTT	CASSWDRGQGQPQHF
-	many	TRBV29-1	TRBJ2-7	TGCAGCGTTGAAGCAGATTACGAGCAGTACTTC	CSVEADYEQYF
-	few	TRBV5-1	TRBJ1-2	TGCGCCAGCAGGCGGGGGGGCGTGAATATCGGGGACTATGGCTACACCTTC	CASRRGGVNIGDYGYTF
TRBD2	-	TRBV3-1	TRBJ2-1	TGTGCCAGCAGCCAAGATACAGCGGGAGATGAGCAGTTCTTC	CASSQDTAGDEQFF
-	few	TRBV12-3/TRBV12-4	TRBJ1-2	TGTGCCAGCAGTCCCAAGACGGGCGCGGGTGGCTACACCTTC	CASSPKTGAGGYTF
TRBD1	-	TRBV6-6	TRBJ2-5	TGTGCCAGCAGCATAAAACTAGTCCAGGGGGAGCAGTACTTC	CASSIKLVQGEQYF
-	-	TRBV19	TRBJ2-1	TGTGCCAGTACGCGGTCGGGCAATGAGCAGTTCTTC	CASTRSGNEQFF
-	few	TRBV11-3	TRBJ2-7	TGTGCCAGCAGCTACATATCTACTCCGGGACACCTTTACGAGCAGTACTTC	CASSYISTPGHLYEQYF
TRBD1	few	TRBV28	TRBJ1-5	TGTGCCAGCACCTTATGGACAGGCCAGCCCCAGCATTTT	CASTLWTGQPQHF
TRBD2	-	TRBV20-1	TRBJ2-3	TGCAGTGCTAGAACTCTAGCGGGAGTGGATGATACGCAGTATTTT	CSARTLAGVDDTQYF
TRBD1	-	TRBV29-1	TRBJ2-7	TGCAGCGTTGAAGATCGATACAGGGGAGAAGAGCAGTACTTC	CSVEDRYRGEEQYF
-	-	TRBV3-1	TRBJ2-5	TGTGCCAGCAGCCAAGAACCCAGCGTGGAGGCCCAGTACTTC	CASSQEPSVEAQYF